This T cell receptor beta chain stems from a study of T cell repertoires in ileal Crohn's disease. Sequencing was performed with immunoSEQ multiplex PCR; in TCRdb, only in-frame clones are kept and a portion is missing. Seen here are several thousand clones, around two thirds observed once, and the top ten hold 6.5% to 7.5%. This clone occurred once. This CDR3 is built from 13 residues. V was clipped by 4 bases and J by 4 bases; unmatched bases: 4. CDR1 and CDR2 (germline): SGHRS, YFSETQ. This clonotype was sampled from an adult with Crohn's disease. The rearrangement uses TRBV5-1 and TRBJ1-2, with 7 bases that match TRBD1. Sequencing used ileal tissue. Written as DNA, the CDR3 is TGCGCCAGCAGCCCTACAGGGGTCTATGGCTACACCTTC. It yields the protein CASSPTGVYGYTF.